This T cell receptor beta chain is from a study of PD-L1 blockade in urothelial cancer. About the research overall: In the patient group, about 90% of the roughly 29 were males with bladder-origin urothelial cancer. It was at 3 weeks (second dose) and 6 weeks after treatment start that blood was analyzed. Blood samples had a median of 141,255 T cells, 80,000 to 100,000 unique TCRs, and clonality 0.07 to 0.08.

Synthetic templates analogous to TCR were spiked into all PCRs individually. Clones were sequenced by immunoSEQ multiplex PCR, and TCRdb holds only the in-frame ones, with some missing. The table includes 55,000 to 85,000 clones, less than 90% detected once. Trimming stripped 6 bases from V and 5 bases from J, with 17 bases between. Germline CDR1 is MNHNS and CDR2 is SASEGT. CDR3 length: 14 amino acids. The sequencing used PBMCs, collected around atezolizumab (anti-PD-L1) treatment. J is TRBJ2-7 and V is TRBV6-1, with D possibly TRBD2 on 6 matching bases. This receptor was identified in a man in his sixties with urothelial cancer. Here the CDR3 reads CASSEGGVLNEQYF. The CDR3 DNA is TGTGCCAGCAGCGAGGGCGGGGTTTTGAACGAGCAGTACTTC.